This is a list of T cell receptor beta chains from one sample in a study of blood T cell repertoires in COVID-19. Sequencing used immunoSEQ multiplex PCR; TCRdb keeps in-frame clones, though not all of them. This table holds fewer than 150,000 clones, approximately 78% found once. The sample consisted of peripheral blood. The receptors come from a woman of 80 years or more with acute or convalescent COVID-19. The CDR3 runs from the conserved cysteine through the conserved F or W. The order of the fields is V gene, clone size, J gene, CDR3 protein. Clone size appears in some rows only: once, few, many, or a class for an expanded clone.

>TRBV6-1|.|TRBJ1-2
CASSEFEGFWTYGYTF
>TRBV18|.|TRBJ1-2
CASSPQGANGYTF
>TRBV10-1|.|TRBJ1-3
CASSDGTVSSGNTIYF
>TRBV5-1|.|TRBJ2-1
CASSSGLAGGIVQFF
>TRBV7-9|.|TRBJ1-2
CASSLAEVGYTF
>TRBV29-1|.|TRBJ1-4
CSVVSNEKLFF
>TRBV6-5|.|TRBJ2-3
CASRKRGTDTQYF
>TRBV27|few|TRBJ2-1
CASSLSGRGGTTDEQFF
>TRBV7-9|.|TRBJ1-2
CASSFGGLYGYTF
>TRBV3-1/TRBV3-2|.|TRBJ2-1
CASSQPQLGGVEFF
>TRBV30|.|TRBJ2-2
CAWRGEAFVGELFF
>TRBV27|.|TRBJ2-7
CASSLGLGWHEQYF
>TRBV15|.|TRBJ2-7
CATSRGLAWDEQYF
>TRBV24-1|.|TRBJ2-7
CATSDTGTMYEQYF
>TRBV7-9|.|TRBJ1-4
CASSLVGGEKLFF
>TRBV5-1|.|TRBJ2-1
CASYAGTGPYNEQFF
>TRBV4-1|.|TRBJ2-3
CASSRGLAGEGPRTDTQYF
>TRBV5-1|.|TRBJ2-2
CASSSGVSGYTGELFF
>TRBV5-1|.|TRBJ2-3
CASSSIAGDTQYF
>TRBV4-1|.|TRBJ1-1
CASSQNLVSVAFF
>TRBV2|.|TRBJ1-6
CASSGQGYNSPLHF
>TRBV11-2|.|TRBJ2-2
CASSRASGRAVVGELFF
>TRBV18|.|TRBJ2-1
CASSPPFLAGGPNEQFF
>TRBV30|.|TRBJ1-1
CAWILPPQWGGNTEAFF
>TRBV2|once|TRBJ1-2
CASSPKTATGLNYGYTF
>TRBV2|.|TRBJ1-2
CASSAGQGAVGYTF
>TRBV19|few|TRBJ1-2
CASSPIRANYGYTF
>TRBV7-9|.|TRBJ2-2
CASSFGTSNTGELFF
>TRBV21-1|once|TRBJ2-1
CASSGPDRLSYNEQFF
>TRBV27|once|TRBJ2-2
CASRVVYTTGELFF
>TRBV7-9|few|TRBJ1-3
CASSYLEYSGNTIYF
>TRBV24-1|.|TRBJ2-3
CATSDFSAGGPEDTQYF
>TRBV4-2|few|TRBJ2-2
CASSQVRQGDTGELFF
>TRBV7-9|.|TRBJ2-3
CASSLGSPSGGAKTDTQYF
>TRBV4-2|.|TRBJ2-7
CASSQDVMTSGLDEQYF
>TRBV28|.|TRBJ2-1
CASSSAGTRSRAEQFF
>TRBV18|.|TRBJ1-6
CASSPTGQGNSPLHF
>TRBV27|.|TRBJ2-3
CASRRAGSDTQYF
>TRBV30|.|TRBJ1-1
CAWSVRDTEAFF
>TRBV5-6|once|TRBJ2-5
CASTPWTSGGPETQYF
>TRBV14|.|TRBJ1-6
CASSLSGLSPPLHF
>TRBV3-1/TRBV3-2|.|TRBJ2-1
CASSQASGPYNEQFF
>TRBV5-1|.|TRBJ1-5
CASSLAFRGIARNQPQHF
>TRBV19|few|TRBJ1-5
CASSIKLGGGPQHF
>TRBV2|.|TRBJ2-3
CASSEARGTSALDF
>TRBV5-1|few|TRBJ2-7
CASSSRGESSYEQYF
>TRBV7-9|.|TRBJ2-3
CASSLAQGISTDTQYF